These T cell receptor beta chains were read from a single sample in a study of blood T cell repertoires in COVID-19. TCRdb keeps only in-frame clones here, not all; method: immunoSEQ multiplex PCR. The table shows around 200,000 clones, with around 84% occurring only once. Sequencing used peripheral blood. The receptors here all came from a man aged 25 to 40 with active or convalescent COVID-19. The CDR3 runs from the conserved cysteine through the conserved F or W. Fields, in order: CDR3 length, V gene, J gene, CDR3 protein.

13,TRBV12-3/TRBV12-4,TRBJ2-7,CASRGEELYEQYF
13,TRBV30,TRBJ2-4,CAWSFNGYDIQYF
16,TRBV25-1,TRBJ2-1,CASSEPPTTSHNEQFF
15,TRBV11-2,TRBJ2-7,CASSPIQGGADEQYF
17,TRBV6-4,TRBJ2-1,CASSESGTGTRNNEQFF
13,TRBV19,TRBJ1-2,CASSKAELRGYTF
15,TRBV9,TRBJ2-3,CASSARLDAQDTQYF
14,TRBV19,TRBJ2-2,CASSRQGSTGELFF
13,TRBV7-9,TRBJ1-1,CASSFGQGETAFF
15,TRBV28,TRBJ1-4,CASSPPQGGNEKLFF
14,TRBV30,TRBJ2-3,CAWSKAGETDTQYF